This entry describes one T cell receptor beta chain. Breast cancer patients provided tissue from their axillary draining lymph nodes. The data are from a study of breast tumors, draining lymph nodes, adjacent tissues. Germline V gives CDR1 MDHEN, CDR2 SYDVKM. With V trimmed by 2 bases and J by 2 bases, 13 bases remained unmatched. The CDR3 covers 18 residues. TCRdb re-analysed the multiplex PCR reads in MiXCR, keeping a single row per CDR3 protein. The sample consists of approximately 200,000 distinct CDR3 sequences, around 29% of them appearing once. This sequence was found in a female donor with breast cancer. Some clones in this sample may be carry-over from other donors' samples. The chain employs TRBV28 and TRBJ2-3; 7 positions agree with TRBD2. Material: axillary lymph node tissue. CDR3 sequence: CASSLRTKLAISTDTQYF. The CDR3 region has the DNA TGTGCCAGCAGTTTACGAACTAAACTAGCGATCTCCACAGATACGCAGTATTTT.